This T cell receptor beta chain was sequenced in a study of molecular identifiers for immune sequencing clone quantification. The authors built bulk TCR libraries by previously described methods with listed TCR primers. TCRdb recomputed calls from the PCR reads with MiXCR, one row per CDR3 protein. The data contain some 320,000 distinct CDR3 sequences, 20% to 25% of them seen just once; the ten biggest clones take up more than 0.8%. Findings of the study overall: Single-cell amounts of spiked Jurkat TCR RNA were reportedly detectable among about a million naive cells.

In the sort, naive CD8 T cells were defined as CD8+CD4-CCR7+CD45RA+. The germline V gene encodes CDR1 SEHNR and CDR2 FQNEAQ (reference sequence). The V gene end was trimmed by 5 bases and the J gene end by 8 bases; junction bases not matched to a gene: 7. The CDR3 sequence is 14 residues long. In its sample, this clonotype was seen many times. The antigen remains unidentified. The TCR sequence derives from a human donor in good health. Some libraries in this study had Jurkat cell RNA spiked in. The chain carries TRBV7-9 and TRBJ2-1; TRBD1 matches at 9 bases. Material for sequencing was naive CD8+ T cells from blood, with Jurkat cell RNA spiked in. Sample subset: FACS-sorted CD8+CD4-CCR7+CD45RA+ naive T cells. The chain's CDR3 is CASSEGQGMDEQFF. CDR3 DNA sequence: TGTGCCAGCAGCGAAGGACAGGGGATGGATGAGCAGTTCTTC.